This passage covers 5 T cell receptor beta chains from one sample sequenced in a study of beta chain features in type 1 diabetes. The authors reverse transcribed all of the isolated RNA, so sequencing captured expressed TCRB transcripts. TCRdb's copy holds only in-frame clones and misses some; the assay was immunoSEQ multiplex PCR. The table has 350,000 to 450,000 clones, about 15% seen once. The sequenced sample consisted of naive CD4+ T cells from blood. Source of these receptors: a man younger than 45 in good health.

This clone was seen more than once but under ten times. J is TRBJ2-3 and V is TRBV29-1; TRBD2 might be the D (5 bases). In germline, CDR1 is SQVTM, CDR2 ANQGSEA. Trimming pared 4 bases from V and 2 bases from J, leaving 7 bases between. This CDR3 is 12 amino acids long. The chain's CDR3 is CSVGGLTDTQYF. The DNA for the CDR3 is TGCAGCGTTGGAGGGCTCACAGATACGCAGTATTTT.

This clone was recorded many times. The chain couples TRBV29-1 to TRBJ1-1; D is undetermined. Trimming left V 4 bases short and J 0 bases short, with 9 bases between. This CDR3 is built from 13 residues. The germline V gene encodes CDR1 SQVTM and CDR2 ANQGSEA. CDR3 residues: CSVAGIMNTEAFF. CDR3 coding DNA: TGCAGCGTTGCCGGGATCATGAACACTGAAGCTTTCTTT.

The chain combines TRBV7-9 with TRBJ2-3; 12 bases map to TRBD2. This CDR3 is 15 amino acids long. Germline CDR1 is SEHNR and CDR2 is FQNEAQ (reference sequence). With 5 bases clipped from V and 6 bases from J, the junction kept 6 bases outside the gene matches. The DNA of the CDR3 is TGTGCCAGCAGCGCTAGCGGGGGGGCCATTGATACGCAGTATTTT. Translated, it gives CASSASGGAIDTQYF.

This clone appeared a few times. This rearrangement joins TRBV9 to TRBJ1-4; a weak D match, TRBD1 (5 bases). Trimming took off 6 bases at V and 5 bases at J, with 14 bases between the two ends. CDR1 is SGDLS, CDR2 YYNGEE, per germline. The length of the CDR3 is 14 residues. Here the CDR3 DNA reads TGTGCCAGCACCTCGGGACTTTCGAATGAAAAACTGTTTTTT. This codes for CASTSGLSNEKLFF. Based on the CDR3 plus reference TRBV9 and TRBJ1-4, the full variable domain is DSGVTQTPKHLITATGQRVTLRCSPRSGDLSVYWYQQSLDQGLQFLIQYYNGEERAKGNILERFSAQQFPDLHSELNLSSLELGDSALYFCASTSGLSNEKLFFGSGTQLSVL.

The V gene is TRBV30, the J gene TRBJ2-5; no reliable D call. Germline assignment: CDR1 GTSNPN and CDR2 SVGIG (reference sequence). V was clipped by 3 bases and J by 1 base, with 9 bases between them. The CDR3 sequence is 13 residues long. CDR3 sequence reads: CAWRRAGQETQYF. CDR3 nucleotides: TGTGCCTGGAGACGGGCAGGCCAAGAGACCCAGTACTTC.